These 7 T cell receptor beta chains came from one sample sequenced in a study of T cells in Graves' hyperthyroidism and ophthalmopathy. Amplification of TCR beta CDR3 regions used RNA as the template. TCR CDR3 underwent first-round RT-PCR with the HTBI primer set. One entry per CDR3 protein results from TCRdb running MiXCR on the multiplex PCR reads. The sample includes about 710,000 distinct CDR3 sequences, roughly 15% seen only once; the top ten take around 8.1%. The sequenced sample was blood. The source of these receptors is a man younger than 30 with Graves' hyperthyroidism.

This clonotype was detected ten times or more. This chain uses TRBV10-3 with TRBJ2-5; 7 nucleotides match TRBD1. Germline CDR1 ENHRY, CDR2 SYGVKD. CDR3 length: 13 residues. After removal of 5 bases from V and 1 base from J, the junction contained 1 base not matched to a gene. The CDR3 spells CAISRDSQETQYF. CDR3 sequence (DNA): TGTGCCATCAGTAGGGACAGCCAAGAGACCCAGTACTTC.

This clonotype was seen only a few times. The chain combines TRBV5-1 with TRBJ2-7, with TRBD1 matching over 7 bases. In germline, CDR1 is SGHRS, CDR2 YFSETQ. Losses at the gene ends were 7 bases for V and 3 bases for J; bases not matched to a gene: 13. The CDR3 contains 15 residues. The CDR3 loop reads CASRLKLDRDYEQYF. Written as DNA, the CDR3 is TGCGCCAGCCGCCTGAAACTAGACAGGGACTACGAGCAGTACTTC.

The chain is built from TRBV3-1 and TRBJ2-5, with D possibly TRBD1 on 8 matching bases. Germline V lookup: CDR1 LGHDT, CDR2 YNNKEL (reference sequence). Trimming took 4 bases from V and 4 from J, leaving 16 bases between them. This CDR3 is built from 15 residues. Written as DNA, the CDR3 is TGTGCCAGCAGCCCCGGGACTACAGGGGGAGAGACCCAGTACTTC. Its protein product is CASSPGTTGGETQYF.

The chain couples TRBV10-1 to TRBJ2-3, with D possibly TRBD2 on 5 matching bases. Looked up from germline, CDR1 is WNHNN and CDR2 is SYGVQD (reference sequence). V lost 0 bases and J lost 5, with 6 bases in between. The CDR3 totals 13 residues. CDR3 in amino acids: CASSESGRDTQYF. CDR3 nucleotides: TGCGCCAGCAGTGAGTCAGGGAGAGATACGCAGTATTTT.

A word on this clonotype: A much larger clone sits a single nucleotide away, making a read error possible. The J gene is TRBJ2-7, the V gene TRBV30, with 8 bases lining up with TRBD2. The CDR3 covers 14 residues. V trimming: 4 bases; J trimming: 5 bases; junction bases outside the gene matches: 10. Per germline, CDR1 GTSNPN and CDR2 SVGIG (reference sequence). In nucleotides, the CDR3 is TGTGCCTGGAAGCCTAGCGGGTGTAGAAACGAGCAGTACTTC. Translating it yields CAWKPSGCRNEQYF.

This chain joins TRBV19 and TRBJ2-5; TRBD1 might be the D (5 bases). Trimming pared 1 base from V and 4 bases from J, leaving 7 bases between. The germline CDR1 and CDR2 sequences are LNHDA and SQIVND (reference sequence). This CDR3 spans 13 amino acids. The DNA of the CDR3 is TGTGCCAGTAGTATAGTGGGGCGAGAGACCCAGTACTTC. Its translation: CASSIVGRETQYF.

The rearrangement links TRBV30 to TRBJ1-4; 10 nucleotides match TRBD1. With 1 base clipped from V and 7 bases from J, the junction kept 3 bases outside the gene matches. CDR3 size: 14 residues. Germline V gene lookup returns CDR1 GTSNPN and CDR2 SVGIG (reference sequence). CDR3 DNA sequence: TGTGCCTGGAGTGAAGACAGGGGGCTTGAAAAACTGTTTTTT. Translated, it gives CAWSEDRGLEKLFF.